These 5 T cell receptor beta chains share one sample of origin, sequenced in a study of shared clonotypes between healthy human individuals. Generated by immunoSEQ multiplex PCR, the TCRdb table keeps only in-frame clones and is missing some. The table includes 2 million to 2.5 million clones, around 93% detected once. The sample taken for sequencing was naive CD4+ T cells from PBMCs. Noted subset: CD45RA+ positively selected. These receptors were obtained from a man aged 18 to 29 in good health. Some clones in this sample may be carry-over from other donors' samples.

This sequence joins TRBV19 and TRBJ2-7; possibly TRBD2 for D (6 bases). This CDR3 contains 14 residues. V lost 9 bases, J lost 6 bases, and 21 bases lay in between. The germline CDR1 and CDR2 sequences are LNHDA and SQIVND (reference sequence). In DNA form, the CDR3 reads TGTGCCAGCCATAGGCGGGGAGACGTTGGCGAGCAGTACTTC. This translates into CASHRRGDVGEQYF.

The V call is TRBV6-1, the J call TRBJ1-1, with D possibly TRBD1 on 5 matching bases. Germline CDR1 is MNHNS and CDR2 is SASEGT. V lost 6 bases, J lost 1 base, and 15 bases lay in between. The CDR3 has 15 amino acids. The CDR3 sequence is CASSGAWEGNTEAFF. The CDR3 DNA is TGTGCCAGCAGCGGGGCTTGGGAGGGGAACACTGAAGCTTTCTTT.

The chain recombines TRBV7-2 with TRBJ2-1; no definite D call. The CDR3 has 15 amino acids. The V and J ends lost 1 base and 2 bases respectively, with 9 bases between them. Germline V lookup: CDR1 SGHTA, CDR2 FQGNSA. CDR3 residues: CASSLDLVPYNEQFF. DNA of the CDR3: TGTGCCAGCAGCTTAGATCTGGTTCCCTACAATGAGCAGTTCTTC. Full variable domain (outside the CDR3, taken from reference TRBV7-2 and TRBJ2-1): GAGVSQSPSNKVTEKGKDVELRCDPISGHTALYWYRQSLGQGLEFLIYFQGNSAPDKSGLPSDRFSAERTGGSVSTLTIQRTQQEDSAVYLCASSLDLVPYNEQFFGPGTRLTVL.

The V call is TRBV5-4, the J call TRBJ2-2; the D is unclear. The germline V gene has CDR1 SGHNT and CDR2 YYREEE (reference sequence). This CDR3 contains 13 residues. V was trimmed by 4 bases and J by 8 bases, leaving 12 bases between them. CDR3 sequence: CASSPRPKGELFF. The CDR3, as DNA: TGTGCCAGCAGCCCGCGCCCTAAGGGGGAGCTGTTTTTT.

This chain links TRBV5-1 with TRBJ2-6, with D unresolved. Germline V gene data show CDR1 as SGHRS and CDR2 as YFSETQ. The CDR3 sequence is 14 residues long. Trimming shortened V by 7 bases and J by 0 bases, and 8 bases separated the two germline ends. CDR3 region: CASHTNSGANVLTF. In DNA form, the CDR3 reads TGCGCCAGCCATACAAACTCTGGGGCCAACGTCCTGACTTTC. The full variable domain, in which reference TRBV5-1 and TRBJ2-6 provide the parts outside the CDR3, is KAGVTQTPRYLIKTRGQQVTLSCSPISGHRSVSWYQQTPGQGLQFLFEYFSETQRNKGNFPGRFSGRQFSNSRSEMNVSTLELGDSALYLCASHTNSGANVLTFGAGSRLTVL.